This T cell receptor beta chain stems from a study of blood T cell repertoires in COVID-19. Study at large: COVID-19 samples collected from the United States, Italy and Spain covered acute and convalescent phases.

Under the authors' procedure: Estimates of nucleated cell counts were drawn from the amplification of reference gene primers. Sequencing was performed with immunoSEQ multiplex PCR; in TCRdb, only in-frame clones are kept and a portion is missing. V, J and clone size reflect that table, while D and trimming were determined from the DNA. Of 95,000 to 100,000 clones in the sample, 81% were seen once. Unmatched junction bases numbered 5, after V lost 4 bases and J lost 6 bases. Germline-derived CDR1 and CDR2 are SGHDT and YYEEEE. This CDR3 has 13 residues. J is TRBJ1-1 and V is TRBV5-6; TRBD1 matches at 8 bases. The sample was peripheral blood. The clonotype was recovered from a woman older than 75 with acute or convalescent COVID-19. The CDR3 loop reads CASSVDRGAEAFF. CDR3 in DNA: TGTGCCAGCAGCGTTGACAGGGGTGCTGAAGCTTTCTTT.